These 31 T cell receptor beta chains were sequenced from one sample in a study of CD8+ T cells in alopecia areata. Treatment specified: oral pan-JAK inhibitor, 5-10 mg twice daily. cDNA prepared by RNA extraction and subsequent reverse transcription served as the template for sequencing. The repertoire was sequenced with immunoSEQ multiplex PCR; TCRdb's copy has only in-frame clones and lacks some. The table includes over 85,000 clones, just over 70% detected once. The sample here was CD8+ T cells sorted from blood, taken at approximately week 44, from a patient treated with tofacitinib. The receptors derive from a human donor with alopecia areata.

The genes are TRBV7-8 and TRBJ2-7; a possible D gene is TRBD1 (6 bases). V was trimmed by 2 bases and J by 0 bases, leaving 8 bases between them. Germline values: CDR1 SGHVS, CDR2 FQNEAQ. CDR3 size: 14 residues. The CDR3: CASSLQGNSYEQYF. The CDR3 DNA follows: TGTGCCAGCAGCTTACAGGGGAACTCCTACGAGCAGTACTTC.

The rearrangement links TRBV7-8 to TRBJ2-7, with D perhaps being TRBD1 or TRBD2 (5 bases each). V was shortened by 5 bases and J by 4 bases, with 15 bases between the two germline ends. This CDR3 contains 14 residues. Germline lookup yields CDR1 SGHVS and CDR2 FQNEAQ. CDR3 region: CASSLLGVSYEQYF. The CDR3 coding sequence is TGTGCCAGCAGCCTTCTGGGGGTATCATACGAGCAGTACTTC.

The chain recombines TRBV7-3 with TRBJ2-1; perhaps D is TRBD1 or TRBD2 (5 bases each). This CDR3 comprises 14 residues. V dropped 2 bases and J dropped 1 base, with 6 bases sitting between them. Germline V lookup: CDR1 SGHTA, CDR2 FQGTGA. The CDR3 bases are TGTGCCAGCAGCTTAGAGGGGTCCTACAATGAGCAGTTCTTC. The encoded protein is CASSLEGSYNEQFF.

This chain uses TRBV5-1 with TRBJ2-5; a weak D match, TRBD2 (7 bases). With 3 bases removed from V and 5 bases from J, the gap between germline ends came to 14 bases. The CDR3 extends over 14 amino acids. CDR1 and CDR2 (germline): SGHRS, YFSETQ. The DNA for the CDR3 is TGCGCCAGCAGCTCACTAGAGGGGGGGGAGACCCAGTACTTC. This sequence encodes CASSSLEGGETQYF.

V gene TRBV13 combines with J gene TRBJ2-7; 7 bases match TRBD2. Trimming took 3 bases from V and 4 from J; bases not matched to a gene: 6. The CDR3 is made up of 14 amino acids. Germline CDR1 PRHDT, CDR2 FYEKMQ (reference sequence). The CDR3 nucleotides are TGTGCCAGCAGCTTTGGAGGGACTAATTACGAGCAGTACTTC. The encoded protein is CASSFGGTNYEQYF.

The J gene is TRBJ1-1, the V gene TRBV27; 7 nucleotides align to TRBD1. The CDR3 length is 14 residues. Losses at the gene ends were 7 bases for V and 7 bases for J; bases not matched to a gene: 12. Germline V lookup: CDR1 MNHEY, CDR2 SMNVEV (reference sequence). CDR3 in amino acids: CASTSRERQGEAFF. The CDR3 DNA is TGTGCCAGCACATCAAGGGAAAGACAGGGTGAAGCTTTCTTT.

V and J are TRBV4-3 and TRBJ1-2, with D unclear. V was cut by 1 base and J by 4 bases, with 16 bases left in between. Germline-derived CDR1 and CDR2 are LGHNA and YSLEER. This CDR3 region has 16 residues. CDR3 protein: CASSQGGTERGYGYTF. In DNA, the CDR3 is TGCGCCAGCAGCCAAGGGGGAACAGAAAGAGGCTATGGCTACACCTTC.

The genes are TRBV20-1 and TRBJ1-2; D is uncertain. The germline V gene encodes CDR1 DFQATT and CDR2 SNEGSKA (reference sequence). The CDR3 is made up of 11 amino acids. V lost 3 bases, J lost 3 bases, and 5 bases lay in between. CDR3 nucleotide sequence: TGCAGTGCTAGCTTCGACTATGGCTACACCTTC. This codes for CSASFDYGYTF.

The V gene is TRBV6-5, the J gene TRBJ1-1, with unresolved D. Germline assignment: CDR1 MNHEY and CDR2 SVGAGI. There are 14 residues in the CDR3. The V gene lost 0 bases and the J gene lost 5 bases, with 10 bases spanning the gap. CDR3 bases: TGTGCCAGCAGTTACTCGAGGAGTAGGACTGAAGCTTTCTTT. Its translation is CASSYSRSRTEAFF.

A single count supports this clone. This chain uses TRBV4-1 with TRBJ2-1; D is possibly TRBD2 (6 bases). The ends were cut back, 0 bases at V and 4 bases at J, with 13 bases in the middle. CDR1 is MGHRA, CDR2 YSYEKL, per germline. The CDR3 has 16 amino acids. The CDR3 sequence is CASSQDFGGWYNEQFF. As DNA, the CDR3 is TGCGCCAGCAGCCAAGATTTTGGGGGGTGGTACAATGAGCAGTTCTTC.

This clone has a single count. The chain has TRBV5-1 and TRBJ2-5; a possible D gene is TRBD2 (6 bases). This CDR3 region has 17 residues. With 4 bases removed from V and 5 bases from J, the gap between germline ends came to 24 bases. The germline V gene encodes CDR1 SGHRS and CDR2 YFSETQ. The CDR3 reads CASSMGPETHGGETQYF. Written as DNA, the CDR3 is TGCGCCAGCAGCATGGGGCCCGAGACACACGGAGGGGAGACCCAGTACTTC.

The chain employs TRBV13 and TRBJ1-1; D is possibly TRBD1 (5 bases). With 4 bases removed from V and 2 bases from J, the gap between germline ends came to 11 bases. The CDR3 length is 14 residues. Germline V CDR1 and CDR2: PRHDT, FYEKMQ (reference sequence). CDR3 nucleotide sequence: TGTGCCAGCAGCTCCATTCAGGGAAACACTGAAGCTTTCTTT. Amino acids: CASSSIQGNTEAFF. The full variable domain, with the rest looked up from reference TRBV13 and TRBJ1-1, is AAGVIQSPRHLIKEKRETATLKCYPIPRHDTVYWYQQGPGQDPQFLISFYEKMQSDKGSIPDRFSAQQFSDYHSELNMSSLELGDSALYFCASSSIQGNTEAFFGQGTRLTVV.

Concerning this clone itself: Distinct nucleotide sequences in the sample also encode this CDR3. The CDR3 region has the DNA TGTGCCACCCCGGACAGGGACACTGAAGCTTTCTTT. This gives the protein CATPDRDTEAFF. The V call is TRBV13, the J call TRBJ1-1; TRBD1 agrees at 8 bases. Germline CDR1 reads PRHDT; CDR2 reads FYEKMQ (reference sequence). The CDR3 is made up of 12 amino acids. The V segment lost 10 bases and the J segment 3 bases; nucleotides outside the gene matches: 4.

The chain is built from TRBV7-8 and TRBJ2-7; a possible D gene is TRBD2 (5 bases). This CDR3 spans 17 amino acids. Germline V gene lookup returns CDR1 SGHVS and CDR2 FQNEAQ. V dropped 5 bases and J dropped 4 bases, with 24 bases sitting between them. CDR3 sequence reads: CASSILSLPWGDYEQYF. DNA for the CDR3: TGTGCCAGCAGCATCCTCTCTCTCCCTTGGGGAGATTACGAGCAGTACTTC.

The rearrangement uses TRBV30 and TRBJ1-5; tentatively, D is TRBD1 (6 bases). The germline gives CDR1 GTSNPN, CDR2 SVGIG (reference sequence). The CDR3 runs 15 residues. The V and J ends lost 0 bases and 0 bases respectively, with 9 bases between them. As DNA, the CDR3 is TGTGCCTGGAGTGTTGGGGGGGCTAGCAATCAGCCCCAGCATTTT. This translates into CAWSVGGASNQPQHF.

In this sample, this clone turned up a few times. The CDR3 region has the DNA TGCGCCAGCAGGAGGGGGGGCGGCGGGGAGCTGTTTTTT. It codes for CASRRGGGGELFF. The chain combines TRBV10-2 with TRBJ2-2, with D perhaps TRBD2 (7 bases). The CDR3 length is 13 residues. Germline V gene sequence: CDR1 WSHSY, CDR2 SAAADI. Trimming cost V 6 bases and J 7 bases, with 12 bases left between them.

Turning to this clone: A junction boundary mismatches the germline segment, possibly from a read error. The V call is TRBV29-1, the J call TRBJ1-5, with D unresolved. CDR1 and CDR2 from the germline V gene are SQVTM and ANQGSEA. CDR3 length: 13 residues. CDR3 coding DNA: TGCAGCGTCGAAGAGGATAGCAATCAGCCCCAGCATTTT. Translated, it gives CSVEEDSNQPQHF.

The gene calls are TRBV2 and TRBJ2-3; 8 positions agree with TRBD2. Losses at the gene ends were 4 bases for V and 6 bases for J; bases not matched to a gene: 3. The CDR3 contains 13 residues. The V gene's germline CDR1 is SNHLY and CDR2 FYNNEI. The CDR3 DNA is TGTGCCAGCAGTGTAACTAGCGGTGATACGCAGTATTTT. Protein: CASSVTSGDTQYF.

A single count supports this clone. The chain combines TRBV30 with TRBJ2-3; TRBD2 is a possible D gene (6 bases). Germline V CDR1 and CDR2: GTSNPN, SVGIG (reference sequence). Trimming shortened V by 2 bases and J by 2 bases, and 11 bases separated the two germline ends. The CDR3 is made up of 14 amino acids. The CDR3 coding sequence is TGTGCCTGGAGTAGGGACTCTAACACAGATACGCAGTATTTT. This gives the protein CAWSRDSNTDTQYF.

This chain links TRBV5-6 with TRBJ2-1; 7 bases map to TRBD1. This CDR3 spans 13 amino acids. Germline lookup yields CDR1 SGHDT and CDR2 YYEEEE. Unmatched junction bases numbered 3, after V lost 4 bases and J lost 5 bases. The CDR3 protein is CASSPGQNNEQFF. In DNA, the CDR3 is TGTGCCAGCAGCCCGGGACAGAACAATGAGCAGTTCTTC.

The chain links TRBV10-2 to TRBJ2-3; 15 bases align to TRBD2. V lost 2 bases and J lost 3; bases outside the gene matches: 12. Germline CDR1 reads WSHSY; CDR2 reads SAAADI. This CDR3 comprises 20 residues. The chain's CDR3 is CASSEPRGLAGGPKTDTQYF. The CDR3 region has the DNA TGCGCCAGCAGTGAGCCGCGAGGACTAGCGGGGGGGCCGAAGACAGATACGCAGTATTTT.

This rearrangement joins TRBV5-4 to TRBJ2-3, with 8 bases lining up with TRBD1. The CDR3 totals 16 residues. The V and J ends lost 4 bases and 6 bases, in that order; junction bases with no gene match: 13. Germline values: CDR1 SGHNT, CDR2 YYREEE (reference sequence). The CDR3 sequence is CASSPDRESGVDTQYF. The CDR3 coding sequence is TGTGCCAGCAGCCCGGACAGGGAATCGGGCGTGGATACGCAGTATTTT. Full variable domain (remainder filled in from reference TRBV5-4 and TRBJ2-3): ETGVTQSPTHLIKTRGQQVTLRCSSQSGHNTVSWYQQALGQGPQFIFQYYREEENGRGNFPPRFSGLQFPNYSSELNVNALELDDSALYLCASSPDRESGVDTQYFGPGTRLTVL.

A few counts support this clone. The chain has TRBV25-1 and TRBJ1-1; D gene ambiguous. Germline CDR1 reads MGHDK; CDR2 reads SYGVNS. V gave up 3 bases and J gave up 3 bases, with 11 bases separating them. CDR3 length equals 14 residues. The CDR3 DNA is TGTGCCAGCAGTGACCCCCGGCGGGACACTGAAGCTTTCTTT. It encodes CASSDPRRDTEAFF.

Sample share makes this clone medium-sized. The CDR3 bases are TGTGCCAGCAGTGACCTTGCTAGCGGGGGTACAGATACGCAGTATTTT. Translating gives CASSDLASGGTDTQYF. V gene TRBV6-4 combines with J gene TRBJ2-3, with 10 positions matching TRBD2. Unmatched junction bases numbered 5, after V lost 2 bases and J lost 3 bases. The length of the CDR3 is 16 residues. The germline CDR1 and CDR2 sequences are MRHNA and SNTAGT.

The chain recombines TRBV7-9 with TRBJ1-5; 9 bases map to TRBD1. V lost 5 bases, J lost 5 bases, and 10 bases stayed unmatched. Germline V gene lookup returns CDR1 SEHNR and CDR2 FQNEAQ (reference sequence). This CDR3 region has 16 residues. The CDR3 nucleotides read TGTGCCAGCAGCCAAGGGCTGGGACAGGGTCATCAGCCCCAGCATTTT. The encoded protein is CASSQGLGQGHQPQHF.

The V and J genes are TRBV7-3 and TRBJ2-3; 10 bases fit TRBD2. J gave up 2 bases and V 4 bases, and 12 bases lay outside the gene matches. Looked up from germline, CDR1 is SGHTA and CDR2 is FQGTGA. This CDR3 region has 18 residues. The CDR3 region has the DNA TGTGCCAGCAGCTCGAGGTCTAGCGGGGGCCAATTCACAGATACGCAGTATTTT. It yields the protein CASSSRSSGGQFTDTQYF.

This clone has more than one count but fewer than ten. The chain has TRBV29-1 and TRBJ2-5, with 8 bases that match TRBD2. The J call is uncertain, as TRBJ2-7 better fits the DNA end. Germline loops: CDR1 SQVTM, CDR2 ANQGSEA. This CDR3 is built from 12 residues. The CDR3 sequence: CSARGGSYEQYF. The CDR3 nucleotides are TGCAGCGCCCGGGGGGGGAGCTACGAGCAGTACTTC.

V and J are TRBV6-5 and TRBJ2-6; no reliable D call. CDR1 and CDR2 (germline): MNHEY, SVGAGI. The germline V and J ends were trimmed by 2 bases and 0 bases, with 5 bases remaining between them. The CDR3 totals 15 residues. The CDR3 coding sequence is TGTGCCAGCAGTTACGCCAGCTCTGGGGCCAACGTCCTGACTTTC. Amino acids: CASSYASSGANVLTF.

CDR3 in DNA: TGTGCCATCAGTGATGCGGGGAATGGCGAAAAACTGTTTTTT. Its translation is CAISDAGNGEKLFF. V and J are TRBV10-3 and TRBJ1-4; D unresolved. The CDR3 sequence is 14 residues long. With 3 bases removed from V and 8 bases from J, the gap between germline ends came to 13 bases. Germline assignment: CDR1 ENHRY and CDR2 SYGVKD.

In DNA form, the CDR3 reads TGCAGCGTTGAGGACAGAAACTACAATGAGCAGTTCTTC. Encoded protein: CSVEDRNYNEQFF. The gene calls are TRBV29-1 and TRBJ2-1, with D possibly TRBD1 on 6 matching bases. Germline V gives CDR1 SQVTM, CDR2 ANQGSEA. This CDR3 region has 13 residues. Trimming removed 3 bases from V and 3 bases from J, with 9 bases in between.

V gene TRBV9 combines with J gene TRBJ2-2; the D gene is possibly TRBD1 (6 bases). V lost 0 bases and J lost 0, with 12 bases in between. This CDR3 spans 17 amino acids. Germline V gene sequence: CDR1 SGDLS, CDR2 YYNGEE. The CDR3 nucleotides read TGTGCCAGCAGCGTAGACAGGGCCTCTCCGAACACCGGGGAGCTGTTTTTT. This sequence encodes CASSVDRASPNTGELFF.